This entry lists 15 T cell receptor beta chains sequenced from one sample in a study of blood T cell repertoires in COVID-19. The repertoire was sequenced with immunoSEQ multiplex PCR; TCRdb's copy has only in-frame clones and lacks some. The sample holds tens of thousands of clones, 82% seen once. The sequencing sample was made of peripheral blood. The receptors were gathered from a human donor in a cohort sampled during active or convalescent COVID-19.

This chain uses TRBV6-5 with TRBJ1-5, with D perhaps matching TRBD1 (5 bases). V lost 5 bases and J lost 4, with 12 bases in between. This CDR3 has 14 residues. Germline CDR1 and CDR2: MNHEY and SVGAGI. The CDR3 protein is CASSPRGRNQPQHF. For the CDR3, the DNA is TGTGCCAGCAGTCCCCGGGGGAGGAATCAGCCCCAGCATTTT.

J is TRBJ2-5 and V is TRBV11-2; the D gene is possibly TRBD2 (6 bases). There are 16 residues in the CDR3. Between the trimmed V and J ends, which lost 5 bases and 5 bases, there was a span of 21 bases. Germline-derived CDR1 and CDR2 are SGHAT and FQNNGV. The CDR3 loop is CASSGLGTPEGETQYF. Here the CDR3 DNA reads TGTGCCAGCAGCGGCCTCGGGACTCCCGAGGGGGAGACCCAGTACTTC.

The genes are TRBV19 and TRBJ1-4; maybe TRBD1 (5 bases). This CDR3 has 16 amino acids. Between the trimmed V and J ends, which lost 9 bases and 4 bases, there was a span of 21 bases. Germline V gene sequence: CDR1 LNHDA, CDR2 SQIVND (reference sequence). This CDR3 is CASHEPRTGYNEKLFF. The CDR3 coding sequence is TGTGCCAGCCACGAACCTAGAACAGGTTATAATGAAAAACTGTTTTTT. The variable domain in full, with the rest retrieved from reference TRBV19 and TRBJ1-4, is DGGITQSPKYLFRKEGQNVTLSCEQNLNHDAMYWYRQDPGQGLRLIYYSQIVNDFQKGDIAEGYSVSREKKESFPLTVTSAQKNPTAFYLCASHEPRTGYNEKLFFGSGTQLSVL.

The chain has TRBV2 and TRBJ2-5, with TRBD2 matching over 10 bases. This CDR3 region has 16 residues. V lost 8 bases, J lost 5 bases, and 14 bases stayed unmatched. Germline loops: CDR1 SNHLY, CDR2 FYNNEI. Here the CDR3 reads CASLVQLAGMRETQYF. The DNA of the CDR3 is TGTGCCAGCCTGGTCCAACTAGCGGGGATGAGGGAGACCCAGTACTTC.

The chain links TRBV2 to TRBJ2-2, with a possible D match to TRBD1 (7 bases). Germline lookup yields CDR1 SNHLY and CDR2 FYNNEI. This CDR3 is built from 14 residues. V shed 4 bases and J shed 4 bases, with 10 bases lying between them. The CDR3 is CASSVQGGTGELFF. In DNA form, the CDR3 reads TGTGCCAGCAGTGTTCAGGGGGGCACCGGGGAGCTGTTTTTT.

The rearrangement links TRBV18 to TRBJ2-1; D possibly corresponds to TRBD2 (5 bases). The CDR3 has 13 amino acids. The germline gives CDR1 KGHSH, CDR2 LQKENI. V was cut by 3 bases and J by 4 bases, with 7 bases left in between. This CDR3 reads CASSPGEYNEQFF. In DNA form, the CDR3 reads TGTGCCAGCTCACCGGGAGAATACAATGAGCAGTTCTTC.

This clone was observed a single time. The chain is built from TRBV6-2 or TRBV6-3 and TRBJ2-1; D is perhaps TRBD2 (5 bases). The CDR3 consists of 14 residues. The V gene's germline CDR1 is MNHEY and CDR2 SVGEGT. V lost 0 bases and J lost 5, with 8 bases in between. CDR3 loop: CASSYSDLNNEQFF. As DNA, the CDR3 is TGTGCCAGCAGTTACTCGGACTTAAACAATGAGCAGTTCTTC.

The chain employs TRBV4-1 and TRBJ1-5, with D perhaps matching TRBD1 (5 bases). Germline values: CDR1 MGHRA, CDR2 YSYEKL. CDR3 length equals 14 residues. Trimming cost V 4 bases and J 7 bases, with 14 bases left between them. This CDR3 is CASSLGQGGQPQHF. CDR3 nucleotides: TGCGCCAGCAGCCTCGGGCAGGGTGGACAGCCCCAGCATTTT.

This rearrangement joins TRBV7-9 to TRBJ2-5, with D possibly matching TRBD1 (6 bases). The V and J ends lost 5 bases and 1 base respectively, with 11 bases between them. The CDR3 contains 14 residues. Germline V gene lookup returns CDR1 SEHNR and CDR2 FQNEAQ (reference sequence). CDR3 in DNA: TGTGCCAGCAGCCCTACAGGGATCCAAGAGACCCAGTACTTC. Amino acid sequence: CASSPTGIQETQYF. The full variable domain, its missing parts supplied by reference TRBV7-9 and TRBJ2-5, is DTGVSQNPRHKITKRGQNVTFRCDPISEHNRLYWYRQTLGQGPEFLTYFQNEAQLEKSRLLSDRFSAERPKGSFSTLEIQRTEQGDSAMYLCASSPTGIQETQYFGPGTRLLVL.

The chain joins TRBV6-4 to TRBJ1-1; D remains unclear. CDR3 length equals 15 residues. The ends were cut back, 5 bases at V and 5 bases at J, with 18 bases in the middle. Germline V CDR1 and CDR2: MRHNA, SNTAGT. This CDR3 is CASSKSGRLGTEAFF. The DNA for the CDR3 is TGTGCCAGCAGTAAGAGTGGGAGATTGGGTACTGAAGCTTTCTTT.

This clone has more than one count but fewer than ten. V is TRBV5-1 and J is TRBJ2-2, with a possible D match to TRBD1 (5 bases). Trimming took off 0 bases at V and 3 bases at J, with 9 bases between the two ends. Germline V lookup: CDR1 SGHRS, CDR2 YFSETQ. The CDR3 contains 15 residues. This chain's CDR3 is CASSLGGGDTGELFF. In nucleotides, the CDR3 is TGCGCCAGCAGCTTGGGGGGCGGAGACACCGGGGAGCTGTTTTTT.

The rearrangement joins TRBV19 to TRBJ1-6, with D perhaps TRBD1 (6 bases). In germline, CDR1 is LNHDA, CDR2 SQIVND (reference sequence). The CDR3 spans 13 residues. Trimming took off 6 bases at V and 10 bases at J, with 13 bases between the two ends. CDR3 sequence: CASSHRVESPLHF. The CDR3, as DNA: TGTGCCAGTAGCCACAGGGTAGAGTCACCCCTCCACTTT.

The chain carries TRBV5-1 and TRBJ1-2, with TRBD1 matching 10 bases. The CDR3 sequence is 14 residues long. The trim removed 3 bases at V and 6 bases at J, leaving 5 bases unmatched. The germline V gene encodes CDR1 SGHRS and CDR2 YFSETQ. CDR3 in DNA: TGCGCCAGCAGCTCCGAAGGACAGGGGGATGGCTACACCTTC. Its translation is CASSSEGQGDGYTF. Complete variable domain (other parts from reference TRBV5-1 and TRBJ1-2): KAGVTQTPRYLIKTRGQQVTLSCSPISGHRSVSWYQQTPGQGLQFLFEYFSETQRNKGNFPGRFSGRQFSNSRSEMNVSTLELGDSALYLCASSSEGQGDGYTFGSGTRLTVV.

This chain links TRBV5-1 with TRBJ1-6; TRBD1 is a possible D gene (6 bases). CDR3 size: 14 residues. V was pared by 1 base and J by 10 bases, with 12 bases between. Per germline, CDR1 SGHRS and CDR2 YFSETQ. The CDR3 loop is CASSLNRVESPLHF. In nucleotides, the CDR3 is TGCGCCAGCAGCTTGAACAGGGTCGAGTCACCCCTCCACTTT. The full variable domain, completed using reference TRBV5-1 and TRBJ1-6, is KAGVTQTPRYLIKTRGQQVTLSCSPISGHRSVSWYQQTPGQGLQFLFEYFSETQRNKGNFPGRFSGRQFSNSRSEMNVSTLELGDSALYLCASSLNRVESPLHFGNGTRLTVT.

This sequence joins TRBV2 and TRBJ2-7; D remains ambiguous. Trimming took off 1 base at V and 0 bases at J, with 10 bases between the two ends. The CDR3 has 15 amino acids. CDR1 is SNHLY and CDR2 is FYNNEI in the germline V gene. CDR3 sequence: CASSEGRVFSYEQYF. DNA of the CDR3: TGTGCCAGCAGTGAAGGTCGGGTATTCTCCTACGAGCAGTACTTC.